Presented here are 13 T cell receptor beta chains from one specimen sequenced in a study of monozygotic twins with inflammatory bowel disease. For each CDR3 protein, TCRdb gives one entry from its re-call of the 5' RACE reads, without DNA. The table gives just over 300,000 distinct CDR3 sequences; the top ten clones make up 5.6% of it. Sequenced input: blood. These receptors were taken from a human donor with ulcerative colitis or Crohn's disease, or a healthy co-twin of an affected twin (not recorded which).

This sequence joins TRBV12-3 or TRBV12-4 and TRBJ2-3; the TCRdb call, TRBD1, lacks DNA for checking. The CDR3 spans 21 residues. This CDR3 reads CASSLRARGLQRGHPGDTQYF.

The V and J genes are TRBV29-1 and TRBJ2-2; TCRdb's D call, TRBD1, is unchecked because there is no DNA. CDR1 and CDR2 (germline): SQVTM, ANQGSEA. The CDR3 totals 13 residues. The CDR3 sequence: CSVSRVSTGELFF.

This chain links TRBV7-8 with TRBJ2-7; TCRdb selects TRBD2, and the lack of DNA leaves this call unchecked. CDR3 length: 15 residues. Germline V gives CDR1 SGHVS, CDR2 FQNEAQ. The CDR3 protein is CASSLGLAGFWEQYF.

The CDR3 sequence is CATSREAGIQETQYF. The V call is TRBV15, the J call TRBJ2-5. This CDR3 has 15 residues. CDR1 and CDR2 from the germline V gene are LNHNV and YYDKDF (reference sequence).

The V call is TRBV20-1, the J call TRBJ2-5. Germline V CDR1 and CDR2: DFQATT, SNEGSKA (reference sequence). The CDR3 length is 12 residues. CDR3 sequence: CSARSNQETQYF.

V usage is TRBV3-1 and J usage is TRBJ1-2. The CDR3 has 17 residues. Germline V gives CDR1 LGHDT, CDR2 YNNKEL (reference sequence). The CDR3 here is CASSQDAVAGYREGYTF.

The rearrangement uses TRBV6-2 or TRBV6-3 and TRBJ2-7; with no DNA, the TCRdb D assignment of TRBD1 cannot be verified. Germline CDR1 and CDR2: MNHEY and SVGEGT. This CDR3 is 14 amino acids long. CDR3 loop: CASTLRARGMEQYF.

This chain links TRBV6-2 or TRBV6-3 with TRBJ2-2; the TRBD2 assignment by TCRdb is unverifiable without DNA. This CDR3 has 17 amino acids. Germline V gives CDR1 MNHEY, CDR2 SVGEGT. The chain's CDR3 is CASSYQAGGPDTGELFF.

The chain employs TRBV12-3 or TRBV12-4 and TRBJ1-1. The CDR3 runs to 13 residues. CDR3 protein: CASSLVQYSEAFF.

The chain recombines TRBV12-3 or TRBV12-4 with TRBJ2-5; TCRdb calls TRBD1, which cannot be checked without DNA. There are 13 residues in the CDR3. The CDR3 reads CASSRGQGGTQYF.

The chain has TRBV7-2 and TRBJ2-5; lacking DNA, the TRBD1 call made by TCRdb goes unchecked. The germline V gene encodes CDR1 SGHTA and CDR2 FQGNSA. This CDR3 region has 15 residues. CDR3 protein: CASSLTVGIQETQYF.

V gene TRBV29-1 combines with J gene TRBJ2-2; without DNA, the TCRdb call of TRBD2 cannot be checked. Germline CDR1 and CDR2: SQVTM and ANQGSEA. The CDR3 contains 15 residues. CDR3 residues: CSVQIAGANTGELFF.

V is TRBV20-1 and J is TRBJ2-3. Per the germline V gene, CDR1 is DFQATT and CDR2 is SNEGSKA (reference sequence). The CDR3 extends over 16 amino acids. The CDR3 here is CSARDVTTQSTDTQYF.